This T cell receptor (beta chain) was sequenced in a study of T-cell reconstitution after alpha-beta-depleted transplantation in children. This clonotype showed up many times. Its matching antigen is unknown. V lost 4 bases and J 2 bases, leaving 14 bases between the germline ends. This CDR3 has 15 amino acids. Germline V CDR1 and CDR2: SEHNR, FQNEAQ (reference sequence). Unique molecular identifiers were built into the TCRbeta library. Each CDR3 protein gets one entry after TCRdb re-called the PCR reads with MiXCR. The table has nearly 250,000 distinct CDR3 sequences, approximately 8.9% seen once; the top ten hold 6.3%. Study-level findings and limits: Roughly two months post-transplant, alpha-beta T cells reportedly originated from several hundred graft clones that had expanded.

The TCR comes from a male patient aged 5 to 17 who had a stem cell transplant for acute lymphoblastic leukemia, so the T cells may come from the graft donor. The chain has TRBV7-9 and TRBJ2-5; D uncertain. The sequenced sample was PBMCs, mostly from graft donor cells, obtained 180 days after TCRalphabeta/CD19-depleted stem cell transplant. CDR3 DNA: TGTGCCAGCAGCTCCCGCATGGCGTTGCAAGAGACCCAGTACTTC. It codes for CASSSRMALQETQYF.